This T cell receptor (beta chain) originates from a study of blood T cell repertoires in COVID-19 (dated by TCRdb to 2020 to 2022). Broadly, across the study: Samples covering the acute and convalescent phases of COVID-19 were provided by collaborators in the United States, Italy and Spain. The material from the prospective study consisted of cDNA or gDNA derived from T cells, B-cell-depleted T cells, or PBMCs. Deeply sampled blood TCRbeta repertoires from subjects exposed to, actively infected with, or recovered from COVID-19 were included in the dataset. A freely available public database, intended as a resource for researchers studying the immune response to SARS-CoV-2, is where the repertoires were released. The samples were drawn from the first 160 participants of the ongoing ImmuneRACE study and from some 1,300 subjects provided by 6 global collaborators. The sample metadata nearly always contained a de-identified subject ID, COVID-19 status, age in years and sex. HLA class I and class II types, where available, came from metadata supplied by the sample provider rather than from assay-based typing. Findings and caveats that apply to the study as a whole: How much clinical and demographic metadata was included differed by source and by participant, and the metadata was provided uncurated.

Each collaborating institution followed its own protocols to collect whole blood in K2EDTA tubes. For TCRbeta analysis, collaborators shipped samples in one of three forms: frozen whole blood, isolated PBMCs, or DNA extracted from either of those sample types. From a lookup of the germline V gene, CDR1 and CDR2 are KGHSH and LQKENI. From the cysteine up to the phenylalanine, the CDR3 has a length of 14 residues. This entry keeps only the CDR3 DNA: 42 bases, framed from base 1. V is pruned by 2 bases and J by 8 bases, leaving 2 bases of the junction without a gene match. In the case of this clone: No cognate antigen has been identified for it. Per-base quality was not reported, and no clone a single base away is much larger than it.

TCRbeta CDR3 regions were amplified from genomic DNA using the immunoSEQ Assay, a bias-controlled multiplex PCR. Per the authors' processing: The number of nucleated cells in each sample was estimated by amplification of reference gene primers within the assay. Sequence reads were collapsed and filtered to measure the absolute abundance of every unique TCRbeta CDR3 rearrangement. Productive Simpson clonality was computed per sample as the square root of Simpson's diversity index over productive rearrangements. Here the immuneACCESS table is served through TCRdb, limited to in-frame sequences with V and J called. Missing clones are a known gap in these copies; in checked studies unresolved V genes cover under half, and the rest lacks a known reason. Clone size and V and J calls were adopted from that table, with D and trimming inferred from the DNA. The table for this sample lists under 200,000 clones; about four fifths of them were counted only once. The leading ten clones occupy roughly 3.7% of the sample.

The chain is encoded by TRBV18 joined to TRBJ1-4, with 10 junctional bases fitting TRBD1. Sequencing used peripheral blood. The sequence derives from a woman over 75 with acute or convalescent COVID-19. At the DNA level, the sequence is TGTGCCAGCTCACCAGGGACAGGGGCAGAAAAACTGTTTTTT. This gives the protein CASSPGTGAEKLFF.